A single sample gave rise to the 17 T cell receptor beta chains below, sequenced in a study of regulatory T cells in long-lasting Graves disease. The time point is: newly diagnosed GD, antithyroid drugs for less than 3 months. Preparation of the TCR library used RNA extracted from PBMCs. The authors built TCR beta libraries using iRepertoire HTBI primers and Arm-PCR of CDR3 regions. In TCRdb, the multiplex PCR reads were re-called with MiXCR into one record per CDR3 protein. This table has approximately 230,000 distinct CDR3 sequences, 18% appearing once. Sequenced here: peripheral blood mononuclear cells (PBMCs), sampled at new diagnosis, from a patient treated with antithyroid drugs. These receptors came from a female donor with Graves disease.

A few counts support this clonotype. The CDR3, as DNA: TGTGCCAGCAGGAGGTCCCGGACCACAGATACGCAGTATTTT. As protein: CASRRSRTTDTQYF. This rearrangement joins TRBV6-1 to TRBJ2-3; D ambiguous. Trimming removed 6 bases from V and 2 bases from J, with 12 bases in between. This CDR3 contains 14 residues. Germline-derived CDR1 and CDR2 are MNHNS and SASEGT.

This clonotype was observed at least ten times. The V and J genes are TRBV20-1 and TRBJ2-3; 7 bases fit TRBD2. Germline V gene data show CDR1 as DFQATT and CDR2 as SNEGSKA (reference sequence). J was trimmed by 4 bases and V by 3 bases; bases with no gene match: 1. CDR3 size: 12 residues. CDR3 DNA: TGCAGTGCTAGTCTAGCGGCAGATACGCAGTATTTT. Amino acids: CSASLAADTQYF.

In this sample, this clonotype turned up a few times. V is TRBV15 and J is TRBJ2-7; no reliable D call. Germline V gene data show CDR1 as LNHNV and CDR2 as YYDKDF (reference sequence). The CDR3 is 13 residues long. Trimming stripped 0 bases from V and 9 bases from J, with 12 bases between. The CDR3 sequence is CATSRDNPSGQYF. The CDR3 coding sequence is TGTGCCACCAGCAGAGATAACCCCTCCGGGCAGTACTTC.

This clonotype was observed many times. The chain is built from TRBV7-2 and TRBJ2-7, with TRBD2 matching over 13 bases. Germline lookup yields CDR1 SGHTA and CDR2 FQGNSA. The CDR3 is made up of 19 amino acids. V shed 2 bases, J shed 2 bases, and the junction held 12 bases outside the gene matches. CDR3 sequence (DNA): TGTGCCAGCAGCTTACAATTGACTAGCGGGAGGACACCGCCCTACGAGCAGTACTTC. It translates to CASSLQLTSGRTPPYEQYF.

This chain uses TRBV20-1 with TRBJ2-3; D tentatively reads TRBD1 or TRBD2 (6 bases each). Trimming took off 2 bases at V and 9 bases at J, with 9 bases between the two ends. The CDR3 has 11 residues. The germline V gene has CDR1 DFQATT and CDR2 SNEGSKA (reference sequence). This chain's CDR3 is CSARTGRTQYF. The CDR3 coding sequence is TGCAGTGCTAGAACAGGGAGGACGCAGTATTTT.

There are many counts of this clonotype. V and J are TRBV13 and TRBJ2-3; the D is unclear. The CDR3 sequence is 15 residues long. Germline V gene sequence: CDR1 PRHDT, CDR2 FYEKMQ (reference sequence). The V end lost 5 bases, the J end lost 1 base, and 13 bases lay between the germline ends. CDR3 DNA sequence: TGTGCCAGCAGCCAGACCGGAATTCGCACAGATACGCAGTATTTT. Protein: CASSQTGIRTDTQYF.

This clonotype was seen many times. The chain has TRBV11-2 and TRBJ1-6, with D possibly being TRBD1 (5 bases). The V and J ends lost 2 bases and 8 bases respectively, with 13 bases between them. Germline V gives CDR1 SGHAT, CDR2 FQNNGV. CDR3 size: 15 residues. CDR3 in amino acids: CASSLRDYGDSPLHF. The CDR3 DNA reads TGTGCCAGCAGCTTAAGGGACTATGGGGATTCACCCCTCCACTTT.

This clonotype was counted a few times. This rearrangement joins TRBV4-1 to TRBJ2-3; 14 bases align to TRBD2. The length of the CDR3 is 18 residues. V dropped 4 bases and J dropped 2; count of bases not matched to a gene: 8. CDR1 and CDR2 from the germline V gene are MGHRA and YSYEKL. CDR3 nucleotide sequence: TGCGCCAGCAGCCTGGGACTAGCGGGAGCCCCTCACACAGATACGCAGTATTTT. The encoded protein is CASSLGLAGAPHTDTQYF.

This clonotype showed up many times. V gene TRBV12-3 or TRBV12-4 combines with J gene TRBJ1-4; TRBD1 matches at 8 bases. The V segment lost 7 bases and the J segment 8 bases; nucleotides outside the gene matches: 6. The CDR3 is 13 amino acids. CDR3 loop: CASKDRVQEKLFF. Here the CDR3 DNA reads TGTGCCAGCAAGGACAGGGTACAGGAAAAACTGTTTTTT.

This clonotype was observed many times. The chain uses TRBV11-3 and TRBJ2-1; D is unresolved. The CDR3 is 12 residues long. V lost 1 base to trimming and J lost 9 bases, with 7 bases between them. Germline lookup yields CDR1 SGHNT and CDR2 YENEEA. The CDR3 coding sequence is TGTGCCAGCAGCTTAGGGCTCTCTGAGCAGTTCTTC. Protein: CASSLGLSEQFF.

In this sample, this clonotype turned up many times. The CDR3 nucleotides read TGTGCCAGCAGTGAATTCGGGGGGACAGATACGCAGTATTTT. Translation gives CASSEFGGTDTQYF. The J gene is TRBJ2-3, the V gene TRBV2; 7 bases line up with TRBD2. The V and J ends lost 2 bases and 3 bases, in that order; junction bases with no gene match: 2. The CDR3 covers 14 residues. Germline assignment: CDR1 SNHLY and CDR2 FYNNEI. The whole variable domain, filled in from reference TRBV2 and TRBJ2-3, reads EPEVTQTPSHQVTQMGQEVILRCVPISNHLYFYWYRQILGQKVEFLVSFYNNEISEKSEIFDDQFSVERPDGSNFTLKIRSTKLEDSAMYFCASSEFGGTDTQYFGPGTRLTVL.

Points on this clonotype: A clone one base away is much larger, so this may be a read error. The gene calls are TRBV6-2 or TRBV6-3 and TRBJ2-5, with 12 nucleotides matching TRBD2. Germline V gene data show CDR1 as MNHEY and CDR2 as SVGEGT. The length of the CDR3 is 18 residues. The V gene end was trimmed by 0 bases and the J gene end by 2 bases; junction bases not matched to a gene: 7. CDR3 sequence reads: CASSYSIRTSGVQETQYF. In nucleotides, the CDR3 is TGTGCCAGCAGTTACTCCATACGGACTAGCGGGGTACAAGAGACCCAGTACTTC.

As regards this clonotype: At one end, the junction sequence differs from germline, possibly due to a read error. The V call is TRBV11-2, the J call TRBJ2-4, with 9 bases identical to TRBD2. Gene TRBJ2-5 matches the end of the DNA better, so the J call may be wrong. Germline CDR1 reads SGHAT; CDR2 reads FQNNGV. The CDR3 is 15 residues long. In DNA form, the CDR3 reads TGTACCAGCAGTACCAGGCTAGCGGGAAGAGAGACCCAGTACTTC. Protein product: CTSSTRLAGRETQYF.

There are many counts of this clonotype. This sequence joins TRBV7-2 and TRBJ1-5, with D uncertain. The germline CDR1 and CDR2 sequences are SGHTA and FQGNSA. This CDR3 has 14 residues. Trimming cost V 3 bases and J 6 bases, with 12 bases left between them. The CDR3 DNA reads as TGTGCCAGCAGCTTCGGTAGGGAATCTCAGCCCCAGCATTTT. Translated: CASSFGRESQPQHF.

The chain's CDR3 is CSASPRTSGNYDEQYF. DNA of the CDR3: TGCAGTGCTAGCCCCCGGACTAGCGGGAATTACGACGAGCAGTACTTC. The chain employs TRBV20-1 and TRBJ2-7; the match to TRBD2 covers 12 bases. CDR1 DFQATT and CDR2 SNEGSKA come from the germline V gene (reference sequence). Trimming took 3 bases from V and 5 from J; bases not matched to a gene: 11. The CDR3 is 16 amino acids.

A few counts support this clonotype. The V call is TRBV4-2, the J call TRBJ2-1, with D uncertain. The germline V gene encodes CDR1 LGHNA and CDR2 YNFKEQ. The V gene lost 1 base and the J gene lost 4 bases, with 17 bases spanning the gap. The CDR3 has 17 amino acids. The CDR3 region has the DNA TGTGCCAGCAGCCAAGGCACGGCTAGGAACAGTTACAATGAGCAGTTCTTC. It codes for CASSQGTARNSYNEQFF.

Many counts were recorded for this clonotype. V and J are TRBV6-2 or TRBV6-3 and TRBJ2-6; no clear D gene. Germline V lookup: CDR1 MNHEY, CDR2 SVGEGT. CDR3 size: 14 residues. V lost 7 bases and J lost 1, with 8 bases in between. DNA for the CDR3: TGTGCCAGCATGCAAGATTCTGGGGCCAACGTCCTGACTTTC. This codes for CASMQDSGANVLTF.